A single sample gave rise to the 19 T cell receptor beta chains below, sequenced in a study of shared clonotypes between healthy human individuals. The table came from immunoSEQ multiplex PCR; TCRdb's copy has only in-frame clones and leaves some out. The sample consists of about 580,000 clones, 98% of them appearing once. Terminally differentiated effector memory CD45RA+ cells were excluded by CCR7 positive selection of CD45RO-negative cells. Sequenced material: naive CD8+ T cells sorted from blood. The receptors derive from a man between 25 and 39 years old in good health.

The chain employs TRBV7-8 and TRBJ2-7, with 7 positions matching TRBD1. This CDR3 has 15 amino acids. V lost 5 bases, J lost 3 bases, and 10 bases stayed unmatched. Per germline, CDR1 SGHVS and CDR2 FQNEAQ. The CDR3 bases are TGTGCCAGCAGCCGCCCTAGGGACAGCCTCTACGAGCAGTACTTC. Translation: CASSRPRDSLYEQYF.

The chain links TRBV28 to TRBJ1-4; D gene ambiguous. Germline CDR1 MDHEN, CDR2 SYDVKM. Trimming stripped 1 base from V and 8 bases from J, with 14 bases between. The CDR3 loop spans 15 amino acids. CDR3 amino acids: CASSLFRATEEKLFF. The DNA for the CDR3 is TGTGCCAGCAGTTTATTTCGGGCAACGGAGGAAAAACTGTTTTTT.

The CDR3, as DNA: TGCAGCGTTGATGGTCTGGTTTTGGACTACAATGAGCAGTTCTTC. Protein product: CSVDGLVLDYNEQFF. The V and J genes are TRBV29-1 and TRBJ2-1; D remains ambiguous. Trimming removed 3 bases at V and 3 bases at J, with 15 bases between. Germline CDR1 is SQVTM and CDR2 is ANQGSEA. This CDR3 spans 15 amino acids.

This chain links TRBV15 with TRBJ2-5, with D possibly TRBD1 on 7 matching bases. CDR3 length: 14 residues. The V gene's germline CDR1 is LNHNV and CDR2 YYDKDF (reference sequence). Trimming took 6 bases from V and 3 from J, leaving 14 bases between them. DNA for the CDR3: TGTGCCACCAGACCCGACAGGGAGGAAGAGACCCAGTACTTC. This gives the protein CATRPDREEETQYF.

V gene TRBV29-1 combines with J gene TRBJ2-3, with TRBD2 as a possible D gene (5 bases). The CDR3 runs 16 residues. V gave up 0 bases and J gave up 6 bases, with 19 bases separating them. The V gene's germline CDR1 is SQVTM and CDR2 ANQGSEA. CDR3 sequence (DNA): TGCAGCGTTGAAGATAGTGGGAGAGGGAGACGGGATACGCAGTATTTT. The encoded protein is CSVEDSGRGRRDTQYF.

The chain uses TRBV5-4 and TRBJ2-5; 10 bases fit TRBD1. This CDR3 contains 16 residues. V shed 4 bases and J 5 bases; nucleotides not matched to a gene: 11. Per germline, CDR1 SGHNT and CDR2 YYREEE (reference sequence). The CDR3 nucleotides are TGTGCCAGCAGCGAAACCGGGACAGGGGTTGGGGAGACCCAGTACTTC. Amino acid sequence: CASSETGTGVGETQYF.

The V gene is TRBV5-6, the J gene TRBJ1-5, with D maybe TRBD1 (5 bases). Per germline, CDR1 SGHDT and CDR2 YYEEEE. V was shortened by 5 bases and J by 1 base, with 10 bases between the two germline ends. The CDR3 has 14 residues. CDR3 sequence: CASRLWGSNQPQHF. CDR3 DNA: TGTGCCAGCAGACTGTGGGGGAGCAATCAGCCCCAGCATTTT.

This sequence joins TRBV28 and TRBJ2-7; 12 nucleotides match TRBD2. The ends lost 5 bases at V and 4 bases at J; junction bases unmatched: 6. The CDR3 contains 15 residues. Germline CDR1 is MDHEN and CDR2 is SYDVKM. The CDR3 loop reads CASSETSGRTYEQYF. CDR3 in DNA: TGTGCCAGCAGTGAGACTAGCGGGAGAACTTACGAGCAGTACTTC.

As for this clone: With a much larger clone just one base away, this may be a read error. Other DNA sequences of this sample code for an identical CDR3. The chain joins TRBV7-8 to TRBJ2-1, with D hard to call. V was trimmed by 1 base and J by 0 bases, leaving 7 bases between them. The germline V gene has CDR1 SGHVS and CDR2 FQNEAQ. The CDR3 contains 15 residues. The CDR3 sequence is CASSLGPSSYNEQFF. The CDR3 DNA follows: TGTGCCAGCAGCTTAGGCCCGAGCTCCTACAATGAGCAGTTCTTC. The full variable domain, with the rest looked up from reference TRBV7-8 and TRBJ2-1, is GAGVSQSPRYKVAKRGQDVALRCDPISGHVSLFWYQQALGQGPEFLTYFQNEAQLDKSGLPSDRFFAERPEGSVSTLKIQRTQQEDSAVYLCASSLGPSSYNEQFFGPGTRLTVL.

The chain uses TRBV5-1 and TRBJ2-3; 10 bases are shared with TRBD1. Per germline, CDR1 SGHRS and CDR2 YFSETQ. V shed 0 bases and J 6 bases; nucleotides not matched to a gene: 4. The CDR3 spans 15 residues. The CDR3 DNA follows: TGCGCCAGCAGCTTGGAAGGACAGGGGGTGGATACGCAGTATTTT. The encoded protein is CASSLEGQGVDTQYF.

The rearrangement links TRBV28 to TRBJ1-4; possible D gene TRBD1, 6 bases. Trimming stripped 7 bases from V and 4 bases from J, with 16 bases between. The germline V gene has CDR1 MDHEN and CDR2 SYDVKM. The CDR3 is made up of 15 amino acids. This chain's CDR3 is CASIPQSDSNEKLFF. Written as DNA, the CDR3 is TGTGCCAGCATCCCCCAATCGGACAGTAATGAAAAACTGTTTTTT. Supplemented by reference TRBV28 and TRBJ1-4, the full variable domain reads DVKVTQSSRYLVKRTGEKVFLECVQDMDHENMFWYRQDPGLGLRLIYFSYDVKMKEKGDIPEGYSVSREKKERFSLILESASTNQTSMYLCASIPQSDSNEKLFFGSGTQLSVL.

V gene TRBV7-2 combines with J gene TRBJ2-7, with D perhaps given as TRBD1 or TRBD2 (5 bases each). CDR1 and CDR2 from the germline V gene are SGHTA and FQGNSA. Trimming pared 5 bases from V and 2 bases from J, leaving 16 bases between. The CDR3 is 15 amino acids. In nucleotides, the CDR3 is TGTGCCAGCAGCCCAACTGGGACGGCACCCTACGAGCAGTACTTC. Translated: CASSPTGTAPYEQYF.

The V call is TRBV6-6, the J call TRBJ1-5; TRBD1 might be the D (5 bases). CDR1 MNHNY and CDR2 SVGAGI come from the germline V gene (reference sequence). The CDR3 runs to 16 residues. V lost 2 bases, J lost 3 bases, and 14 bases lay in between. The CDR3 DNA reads TGTGCCAGCAGTTACGACAGCCGTGGGGCCAATCAGCCCCAGCATTTT. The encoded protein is CASSYDSRGANQPQHF.

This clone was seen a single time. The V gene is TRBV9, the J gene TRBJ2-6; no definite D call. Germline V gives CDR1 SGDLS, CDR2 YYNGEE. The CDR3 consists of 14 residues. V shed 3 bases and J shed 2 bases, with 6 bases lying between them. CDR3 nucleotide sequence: TGTGCCAGCAGCGAGACCACTGGGGCCAACGTCCTGACTTTC. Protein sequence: CASSETTGANVLTF.

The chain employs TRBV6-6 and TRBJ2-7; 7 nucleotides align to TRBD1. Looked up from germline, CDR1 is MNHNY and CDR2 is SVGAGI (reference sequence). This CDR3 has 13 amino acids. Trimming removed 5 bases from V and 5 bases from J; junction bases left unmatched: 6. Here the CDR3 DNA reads TGTGCCAGCAGTGCCGACAGGGTCGACGAGCAGTACTTC. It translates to CASSADRVDEQYF.

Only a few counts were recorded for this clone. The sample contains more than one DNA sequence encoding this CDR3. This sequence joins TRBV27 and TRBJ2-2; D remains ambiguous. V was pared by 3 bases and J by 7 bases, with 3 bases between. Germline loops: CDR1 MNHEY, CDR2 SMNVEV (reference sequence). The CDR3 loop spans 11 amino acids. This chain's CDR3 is CASSFGGELFF. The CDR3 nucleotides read TGTGCCAGCAGTTTTGGCGGGGAGCTGTTTTTT.

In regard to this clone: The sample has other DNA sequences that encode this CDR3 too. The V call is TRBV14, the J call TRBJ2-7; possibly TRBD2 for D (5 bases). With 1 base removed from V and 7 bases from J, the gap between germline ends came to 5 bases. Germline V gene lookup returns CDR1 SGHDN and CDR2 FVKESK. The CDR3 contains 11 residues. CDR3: CASSQGGEQYF. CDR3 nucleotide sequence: TGTGCCAGCAGCCAAGGAGGGGAGCAGTACTTC.

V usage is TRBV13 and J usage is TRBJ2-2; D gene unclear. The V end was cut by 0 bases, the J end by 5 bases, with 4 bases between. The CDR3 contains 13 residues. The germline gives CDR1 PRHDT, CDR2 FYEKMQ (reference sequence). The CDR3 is CASSLGGTGELFF. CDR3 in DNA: TGTGCCAGCAGCTTAGGCGGGACCGGGGAGCTGTTTTTT.

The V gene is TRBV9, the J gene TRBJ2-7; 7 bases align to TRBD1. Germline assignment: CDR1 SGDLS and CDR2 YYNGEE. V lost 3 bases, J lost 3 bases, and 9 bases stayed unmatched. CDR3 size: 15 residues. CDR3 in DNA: TGTGCCAGCAGCGCCTGGGACAGAAATATCTACGAGCAGTACTTC. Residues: CASSAWDRNIYEQYF. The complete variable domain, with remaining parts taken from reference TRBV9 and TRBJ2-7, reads DSGVTQTPKHLITATGQRVTLRCSPRSGDLSVYWYQQSLDQGLQFLIQYYNGEERAKGNILERFSAQQFPDLHSELNLSSLELGDSALYFCASSAWDRNIYEQYFGPGTRLTVT.